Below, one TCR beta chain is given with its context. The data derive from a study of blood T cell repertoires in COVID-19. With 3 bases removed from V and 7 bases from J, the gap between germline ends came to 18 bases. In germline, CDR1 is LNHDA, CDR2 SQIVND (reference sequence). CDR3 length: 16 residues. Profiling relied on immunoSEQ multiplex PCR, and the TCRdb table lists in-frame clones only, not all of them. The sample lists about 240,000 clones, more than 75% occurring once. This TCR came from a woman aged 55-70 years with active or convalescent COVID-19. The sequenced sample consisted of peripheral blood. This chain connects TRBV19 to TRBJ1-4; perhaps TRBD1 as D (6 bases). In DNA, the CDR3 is TGTGCCAGTAGTATCGACGGGATGGGGGCCGGTGAAAAACTGTTTTTT. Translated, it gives CASSIDGMGAGEKLFF.